The 24 T cell receptor beta chains listed next were all sequenced from one sample in a study of T cell clonality in common variable immunodeficiency (dated by TCRdb to 2014 to 2015). Receptors were amplified or captured by the immunoSEQ multiplex PCR assay. The table was pulled from immuneACCESS by TCRdb, which kept in-frame rearrangements only. Such tables lose some clones; where checked, under half of the loss comes from unresolved V genes, and the rest has no known cause. The sample counts approximately 52,000 clones, each observed more than once. The ten largest clones capture more than 3% of the sample. Sequences were obtained from peripheral blood mononuclear cells. The receptor source for this set is a person aged 18 to 70 in good health.

This clone was counted at least ten times. The missing CDR3 end, 3 residues past where the read stops, is filled in from the germline J gene. J is TRBJ2-1 and V is TRBV30; D not certain. Trimming removed 5 bases at V and 1 base at J, with 3 bases between. CDR1 and CDR2 (germline): GTSNPN, SVGIG (reference sequence). The CDR3 totals 11 residues. The sequenced CDR3 bases are TGTGCCTGGCGGTCCTACAATGAG. It translates to CAWRSYNE. The full CDR3 protein is CAWRSYNEQFF. Using reference TRBV30 and TRBJ2-1 for the parts outside the CDR3, the full variable domain is SQTIHQWPATLVQPVGSPLSLECTVEGTSNPNLYWYRQAAGRGLQLLFYSVGIGQISSEVPQNLSASRPQDRQFILSSKKLLLSDSGFYLCAWRSYNEQFFGPGTRLTVL.

This clone has a count of ten or more. The read ends 3 residues shy of where the CDR3 ends; the end is completed using the germline J gene. This chain links TRBV4-2 with TRBJ2-1; 16 bases fit TRBD2. CDR1 LGHNA and CDR2 YNFKEQ come from the germline V gene. The CDR3 consists of 17 residues. The ends lost 4 bases at V and 7 bases at J; junction bases unmatched: 7. CDR3 residues: CASSPGLAGGYGNEQFF. The DNA read from the CDR3 is TGTGCCAGCAGCCCGGGACTAGCGGGAGGGTATGGTAATGAG.

This clone has a count of ten or more. The read finishes 3 residues shy of the CDR3 end, and the germline J gene is used to complete it. The chain carries TRBV7-2 and TRBJ2-7; TRBD2 agrees at 7 bases. The CDR3 spans 16 residues. After removal of 0 bases from V and 1 base from J, the junction contained 6 bases not matched to a gene. CDR1 SGHTA and CDR2 FQGNSA come from the germline V gene. Here the CDR3 reads CASSLAGGTLSYEQYF. The covered CDR3 bases are TGTGCCAGCAGCTTAGCGGGAGGGACTTTATCCTACGAG.

This clone has at least ten counts. The read terminates 3 residues ahead of where the CDR3 ends, so the germline J gene completes it. This chain links TRBV28 with TRBJ2-7; 8 positions match TRBD1. The CDR3 has 17 residues. In germline, CDR1 is MDHEN, CDR2 SYDVKM. The trim removed 5 bases at V and 3 bases at J, leaving 15 bases unmatched. CDR3 DNA (partial): TGTGCCAGCAGTCCAACGAGCGGACAGGGTAGTTACTACGAG. It is translated as CASSPTSGQGSYYE. The entire CDR3 reads CASSPTSGQGSYYEQYF.

This clone has ten or more counts. The read gets to within 3 residues of the CDR3 end, and the germline J gene fills in the rest. This chain links TRBV19 with TRBJ1-5; no firm D call. Germline values: CDR1 LNHDA, CDR2 SQIVND (reference sequence). Trimming left V 1 base short and J 2 bases short, with 12 bases between. The CDR3 has 16 amino acids. The CDR3 protein is CASSIALQEGNQPQHF. CDR3 bases read: TGTGCCAGTAGTATAGCACTCCAGGAAGGCAATCAGCCC.

This clone appeared many times. The sequenced fragment ends 3 residues before the CDR3 boundary, so the rest is inferred from the germline J gene. The chain joins TRBV7-3 to TRBJ2-1, with TRBD1 identical over 8 bases. CDR1 and CDR2 (germline): SGHTA, FQGTGA. V trimming: 4 bases; J trimming: 9 bases; junction bases outside the gene matches: 17. The CDR3 sequence is 17 residues long. The DNA read from the CDR3 is TGTGCCAGCAGCTCCCAATCCGGGACAGGCCGTTCTAGTGAG. Amino acid sequence: CASSSQSGTGRSSE. The entire CDR3 is CASSSQSGTGRSSEQFF.

This clone was observed many times. The read terminates 3 residues before the CDR3 end, so the remaining end is supplied by the germline J gene. The rearrangement joins TRBV20-1 to TRBJ2-3; 14 bases align to TRBD2. The J segment lost 3 bases and the V segment lost 4 bases, leaving 3 bases of the junction unmatched. From germline, CDR1 is DFQATT and CDR2 SNEGSKA (reference sequence). This CDR3 spans 15 amino acids. The part of the CDR3 DNA that was read is TGCAGTGCTAAGGGACTAGCGGGAGCTACAGATACG. It specifies CSAKGLAGATDT. The full CDR3 is CSAKGLAGATDTQYF.

As to this clone: The CDR3 is cut off 3 residues early in the read; its end comes from the germline J gene. This chain connects TRBV7-6 to TRBJ2-3; tentatively, D is TRBD1 (6 bases). CDR3 length equals 16 residues. V dropped 5 bases and J dropped 0 bases, with 15 bases sitting between them. Germline values: CDR1 SGHVS, CDR2 FNYEAQ. The covered CDR3 bases are TGTGCCAGCAGCCTCCTCCGGGACACTAGCACAGATACG. Translated, it gives CASSLLRDTSTDT. The CDR3, in full, reads CASSLLRDTSTDTQYF.

This clone was observed many times. The sequenced fragment ends 3 residues before the CDR3 boundary, so the rest is inferred from the germline J gene. V and J are TRBV5-1 and TRBJ1-5; D is ambiguous. CDR1 is SGHRS, CDR2 YFSETQ, per germline. Trimming removed 2 bases at V and 4 bases at J, with 7 bases between. The CDR3 length is 13 residues. CDR3 DNA (partial): TGCGCCAGCAGCTTATCAGTAAATCAGCCC. It translates to CASSLSVNQP. The full CDR3 reads CASSLSVNQPQHF.

In this sample, this clone turned up many times. The CDR3 is cut off 3 residues early in the read; its end comes from the germline J gene. The chain has TRBV2 and TRBJ2-7, with 9 bases aligning to TRBD1. The CDR3 has 13 residues. V was clipped by 5 bases and J by 3 bases; unmatched bases: 2. Looked up from germline, CDR1 is SNHLY and CDR2 is FYNNEI. The covered CDR3 bases are TGTGCCAGCAGTAAGGACAGGGGCTACGAG. Translated, it gives CASSKDRGYE. The full CDR3 protein reads CASSKDRGYEQYF.

Of note for this clone: The read terminates 3 residues before the CDR3 end, so the remaining end is supplied by the germline J gene. The gene calls are TRBV6-2 or TRBV6-3 and TRBJ2-7; 9 nucleotides align to TRBD2. Germline CDR1 is MNHEY and CDR2 is SVGEGT. The CDR3 contains 14 residues. V was pared by 1 base and J by 3 bases, with 1 base of the junction left unmatched. The CDR3 protein is CASSYWREGYEQYF. Partial CDR3 DNA: TGTGCCAGCAGTTACTGGCGGGAGGGCTACGAG.

With respect to this clone: The read ends 3 residues before the CDR3 terminus; that terminus is restored from the germline J gene. This chain links TRBV20-1 with TRBJ2-7; 8 nucleotides align to TRBD2. This CDR3 contains 16 residues. V trimming: 0 bases; J trimming: 6 bases; junction bases outside the gene matches: 13. From germline, CDR1 is DFQATT and CDR2 SNEGSKA (reference sequence). The CDR3 DNA, read in part, is TGCAGTGCTAGAGATCGGGTAGCGGGGTCTTCAGGCGAG. This encodes CSARDRVAGSSGE. The whole CDR3 protein is CSARDRVAGSSGEQYF.

This clone was seen repeatedly, ten times or more. From the germline J gene comes the end of the CDR3, since the read stops 3 residues before it. The V gene is TRBV4-1, the J gene TRBJ2-1; the match to TRBD2 covers 8 bases. J gave up 4 bases and V 3 bases, and 5 bases lay outside the gene matches. CDR3 length: 15 residues. Germline V gene sequence: CDR1 MGHRA, CDR2 YSYEKL. Incomplete CDR3 DNA: TGCGCCAGCAGCCAGAGTAGCGGGACTTACAATGAG. Encoded protein: CASSQSSGTYNE. In full, the CDR3 is CASSQSSGTYNEQFF.

This clone was counted many times. The CDR3 end lies 3 residues beyond the end of the read and is filled in from the germline J gene. The chain carries TRBV19 and TRBJ2-3; a possible D gene is TRBD2 (5 bases). Looked up from germline, CDR1 is LNHDA and CDR2 is SQIVND (reference sequence). Trimming stripped 3 bases from V and 0 bases from J, with 22 bases between. The CDR3 consists of 19 residues. The CDR3 protein is CASSIRQLTRFSSTDTQYF. The CDR3 DNA, read in part, is TGTGCCAGTAGTATCCGCCAACTAACTAGATTCTCTAGCACAGATACG. Variable domain in full (rest from reference TRBV19 and TRBJ2-3): DGGITQSPKYLFRKEGQNVTLSCEQNLNHDAMYWYRQDPGQGLRLIYYSQIVNDFQKGDIAEGYSVSREKKESFPLTVTSAQKNPTAFYLCASSIRQLTRFSSTDTQYFGPGTRLTVL.

Remarks on this clone: The read terminates 3 residues ahead of where the CDR3 ends, so the germline J gene completes it. The rearrangement joins TRBV18 to TRBJ2-2; D not certain. The CDR3 contains 14 residues. Trimming took 5 bases from V and 2 from J, leaving 9 bases between them. Germline V gene data show CDR1 as KGHSH and CDR2 as LQKENI. This CDR3 reads CASSVNFNTGELFF. The sequenced part of the CDR3 DNA is TGTGCCAGCTCAGTCAACTTTAACACCGGGGAG.

Concerning this clone itself: The read gets to within 3 residues of the CDR3 end, and the germline J gene fills in the rest. The chain uses TRBV2 and TRBJ2-3; D could derive from TRBD1 or TRBD2 (5 bases each). CDR1 is SNHLY and CDR2 is FYNNEI in the germline V gene. The length of the CDR3 is 14 residues. The CDR3 region is CATKPGSSNQPQYF. The covered CDR3 bases are TGTGCCACAAAACCAGGGAGTAGCAATCAGCCG.

This clone showed up many times. The read terminates 3 residues before the CDR3 end, so the remaining end is supplied by the germline J gene. The chain employs TRBV20-1 and TRBJ2-1, with D possibly matching TRBD2 (6 bases). CDR1 and CDR2 from the germline V gene are DFQATT and SNEGSKA (reference sequence). Trimming left V 3 bases short and J 5 bases short, with 11 bases between. CDR3 length equals 13 residues. This chain's CDR3 is CSASEWRDNEQFF. Incomplete CDR3 DNA: TGCAGTGCTAGCGAGTGGAGGGACAATGAG.

Ten or more counts support this clone. The CDR3 extends 3 residues past the end of the read, so its final part is completed from the germline J gene. This chain joins TRBV29-1 and TRBJ1-2, with 8 bases fitting TRBD1. The CDR3 runs to 15 residues. The germline gives CDR1 SQVTM, CDR2 ANQGSEA. The junction had 6 bases not matched to a gene; V was cut back by 3 bases and J by 0 bases. The DNA read from the CDR3 is TGCAGCGTTGATAATGAGGGACAGGCTAACTATGGC. This translates into CSVDNEGQANYG. The complete CDR3 sequence is CSVDNEGQANYGYTF.

The sample holds a few counts of this clone. Sequencing ends 3 residues short of the CDR3 end; the germline J gene provides the rest. The chain has TRBV6-1 and TRBJ2-2; D perhaps matches TRBD2 (6 bases). The CDR3 runs to 16 residues. CDR1 is MNHNS and CDR2 is SASEGT in the germline V gene. The CDR3 bases that were read are TGTGCCAGCAGTGGGGGGGAGCATACCACTAATGAAAAG. It encodes CASSGGEHTTNEK. The CDR3, in full, reads CASSGGEHTTNEKLFF.

Notes on this clone: The sequenced fragment ends 3 residues before the CDR3 boundary, so the rest is inferred from the germline J gene. The rearrangement links TRBV2 to TRBJ1-2; D not resolved. CDR1 SNHLY and CDR2 FYNNEI come from the germline V gene. The CDR3 is 12 residues long. CDR3 DNA, as far as it was read: TGTGCCAGCAGTGTGAGCACAGATACA. Residues: CASSVSTDT. The full CDR3 protein is CASSVSTDTYTF.

This clone came up a few times. The observed sequence ends 3 residues before the CDR3 terminus, with the missing tail filled in from the germline J gene. The chain couples TRBV7-6 to TRBJ2-3; maybe TRBD1 (5 bases). CDR1 is SGHVS, CDR2 FNYEAQ, per germline. The CDR3 runs to 14 residues. The CDR3 bases that were read are TGTGCCAGCAGCTTTCAGGACAACAAAGAGACG. It translates to CASSFQDNKET. The entire CDR3 sequence reads CASSFQDNKETQYF.

This clone was seen only a few times. Read data end 3 residues before the CDR3 end; the end is taken from the germline J gene. V is TRBV6-2 or TRBV6-3 and J is TRBJ1-2; no definite D call. CDR1 and CDR2 (germline): MNHEY, SVGEGT. The CDR3 spans 15 residues. The CDR3 spells CASSPLGSSTDTYTF. CDR3 DNA (partial): TGTGCCAGCAGCCCTCTTGGGTCTAGCACAGATACC.

With regard to this clone: The read ends 3 residues shy of where the CDR3 ends; the end is completed using the germline J gene. The chain links TRBV7-2 to TRBJ2-7; 7 bases agree with TRBD2. The CDR3 is 15 amino acids. The J segment lost 4 bases and the V segment lost 5 bases, leaving 11 bases of the junction unmatched. CDR1 and CDR2 from the germline V gene are SGHTA and FQGNSA. The part of the CDR3 DNA that was read is TGTGCCAGCAGCCCCCCAGGAACTAGCGCATACGAG. Encoded protein: CASSPPGTSAYE. The full CDR3 protein is CASSPPGTSAYEQYF.

The sample holds many counts of this clone. The read terminates 3 residues ahead of where the CDR3 ends, so the germline J gene completes it. The chain has TRBV18 and TRBJ2-6, with 7 bases matching TRBD1. The CDR3 consists of 18 residues. CDR1 is KGHSH, CDR2 LQKENI, per germline. With 2 bases clipped from V and 0 bases from J, the junction kept 7 bases outside the gene matches. The CDR3 spells CASSPGPQGSSGANVLTF. The sequenced CDR3 bases are TGTGCCAGCTCACCAGGGCCACAGGGGAGCTCTGGGGCCAACGTC.